This record concerns one TCR beta chain sequence. Which antigen it targets is not known. No base qualities exist here, and no much larger clone lies one base off it. CDR3 length: 17 amino acids, cysteine to phenylalanine. Only the CDR3 DNA is retained, 51 bases long and in frame from the first base. Relative to germline, V is missing 4 bases and J is missing 0 bases, with 8 bases of the junction outside any gene match. The germline V gene gives CDR1 as LGHNA and CDR2 as YNFKEQ. This sample stems from a study of cytomegalovirus exposure and HLA in healthy donors (dated by TCRdb to 2016 to 2017). With regard to the full study: According to an earlier analysis of around 600 of the donors, some 170 million T cells yielded 100 million or so unique TCR beta sequences and about 300 Gb of sequence data. An early release covering roughly 640 HLA-typed donors comprised about 300 gigabases of sequencing data and about 90 million unique TCR sequences. Among the roughly 430 genotyped donors, around 81% belonged to the genetic ancestry cluster associated with self-reported Caucasian donors. The study was designed to test whether signatures of past pathogen exposure could be identified by cataloging public T cell receptors. The study profiled the T cell repertoires of under 700 subjects by immunosequencing and related them to cytomegalovirus serostatus. Along with the approximately 670-subject first cohort, a separate validation cohort of around 120 different subjects was used. High-throughput TCR immunosequencing, statistical association of individual TCRs with disease status, and machine learning were combined to predict cytomegalovirus infection status. A later analysis re-analyzed previously published TCR beta repertoires from approximately 700 donors and added high-resolution HLA genotyping to study TCR occurrence patterns. Rather than using new phenotypic data, the later analysis identified candidate immune exposures from TCR beta sequences and from how often those sequences occurred across donors. An earlier analysis of 587 of the donors used high-throughput TCR beta sequencing to judge whether each TCR beta V gene segment behaved as functional or pseudogenic. Donor age, sex, ethnicity and CMV serostatus were compiled alongside the repertoire data. A later genetic analysis used genome-wide SNP genotypes for about 55% of the 666 donors, treating that subset as a discovery cohort. Every repertoire in the discovery cohort had been generated on one and the same sequencing platform. HLA typing included class I and class II loci at four-digit resolution. Typing coverage differed by locus: A, B, C, DRB1 and DQB1 were typed in roughly 629-630 donors, DQA1 in 522, DPA1 in 606, and DPB1 in just under 490. About five DR-DQ haplotypes were treated as single units for association and clustering because of strong linkage in the cohort. Among about 390 genotyped donors of the cohort, an average of about 240,000 unique TCR beta nucleotide sequences were sequenced per donor, roughly 18% of them non-productive. What the work shows at the level of the full study, not this receptor alone: The classifier was reported to diagnose cytomegalovirus status with high specificity and sensitivity in both the original cohort and the validation cohort. In vitro tests confirmed that a few of the cytomegalovirus-associated TCR beta chains recognize cytomegalovirus antigens. This cohort had only TCR beta chains sequenced, and the lack of alpha or paired-chain data limited which features could be detected. Broadly in line with IMGT annotations, most TCR beta V segments showed up in productive rearrangements about 87% or about 30% of the time in an earlier analysis of 450 to 600 of the donors. A later genetic analysis associated a missense DCLRE1C variant with V-gene and J-gene trimming of TCR beta chains, and an independent cohort replicated the association. In a later analysis, TCR association rates were found to vary across HLA loci, with the most associated TCRs seen for DRB1 alleles and the fewest for HLA-C alleles. The sequencing pipeline was judged likely to have produced a cluster of highly shared sequence variants as a technical artifact. The study gave a list of 150 to 200 TCR beta chains associated with cytomegalovirus. Several of the top co-occurrence clusters appeared to be linked to parvovirus B19, influenza, CMV and Epstein-Barr virus, according to a later analysis. Correlated functional status among segregating V segments might be attributable to linkage disequilibrium, but an unknown experimental factor could not be ruled out. Roughly uniform sequencing depth across donors was assumed in presence/absence analyses, although this assumption may not hold. A later analysis found that HLA-associated TCR beta chains were more clonally expanded and had lower generation probabilities than equally common non-associated chains. Because the 87-base-pair reads could not distinguish some IMGT-functional V segments, including TRBV6-2 and TRBV6-3, those segments were excluded. For the cohort, immune exposure information was limited to CMV serostatus. The authors suggested that the approach could potentially be generalized to other disease states and immunological phenotypes. Compared with the approximately 700-donor mean, donors in an Asian-associated ancestry cluster had fewer N-insertions in productive TCRs, according to a later genetic analysis. Across donors, most TCR sequences were observed very rarely, whereas some public TCRs were present in many individuals. Most CMV-associated TCR beta chains appeared to be HLA-restricted in a later analysis, and the HLA associations seemed to be driven largely by CMV exposure. Strong co-occurrence of HLA alleles, especially DR and DQ, made assigning TCR associations to individual alleles difficult. A further reported finding was that TCR beta sequences accurately predicted the HLA-A and HLA-B alleles for most subjects in the first cohort. HLA typing was unavailable for some donors at each locus, so association tests used only the typed subset. Over 15 rarely observed V segments, including chromosome 9 orphons, were excluded from the earlier analysis of about 610 of the donors because counts were too low. At a false discovery rate of 0.05, a later analysis linked under 20,000 TCR beta sequences to specific HLA alleles.

Libraries were made using the immunoSEQ multiplex PCR assay. The multiplex PCR relied on a mix of 60 forward primers for TCR Vbeta segments and 13 reverse primers for TCR Jbeta segments. The CDR3 region of rearranged TCR beta genes was amplified from genomic DNA with a multiplex PCR assay. The Illumina HiSeq System was used to sequence the amplified TCR beta libraries as 87-base-pair reads. Regarding the original processing steps: In a later analysis, about 80 million unique TCR beta chains were counted across the 666 repertoires, and roughly 11 million of these chains were shared by at least two donors. Raw reads were error-corrected and collapsed into unique sequences by a nearest-neighbor algorithm in which closely related sequences were merged to remove PCR and sequencing errors. Alignment of CDR3 sequences to IMGT reference sequences was used to assign V, D and J gene segments. For a sequence to be retained, a match of at least six nucleotides was required to both a V gene segment and a J gene segment. Rearrangements were called productive when the CDR3 lacked stop codons and stayed in frame with V and J; all others were non-productive. Following IMGT convention, CDR3 was defined as the stretch from the second conserved V-encoded cysteine up to the conserved J-encoded phenylalanine. Sequences without an unambiguous match to a single V gene segment were excluded from the earlier analysis of a few hundred of the donors. An earlier analysis of under 750 of the donors called V segments functional above 56.7% productive rearrangements and segregating when the between-donor standard deviation exceeded 5%. A statistical classification framework was built to diagnose cytomegalovirus status from the catalog of TCR beta chain sequences. V and J gene assignment, in a later analysis, came from comparing TCR nucleotide sequences with IMGT/GENE-DB human TR gene sequences. A later analysis assigned CDR3 sequences and most-parsimonious VDJ recombination scenarios with the TCRdist pipeline. In a later analysis, each TCR beta chain was defined by its CDR3 amino acid sequence together with its V-gene family, and reads lacking a unique V-gene family were excluded. To address suspected cross-contamination and a sequencing artifact, a later analysis removed around 590 highly shared, low-generation-probability nucleotide sequences. In a later analysis, a clonal expansion index for each public chain was calculated from normalized within-repertoire ranks of inferred template counts. In a later analysis, generation probabilities were computed with a VDJ recombination model fitted to out-of-frame rearrangements, and the resulting probabilities were checked against IGoR. In a later analysis, hypergeometric tests were used to score TCR-TCR, TCR-HLA and TCR-CMV co-occurrence, with a repertoire-size bias correction applied to TCR pairs. False discovery rates were estimated in a later analysis by permuting HLA or CMV assignments 20 times. A later analysis grouped co-occurring TCRs with DBSCAN, adding TCRdist sequence similarity when clustering within HLA-allele-positive subsets. Repertoires with fewer than 30,000 or more than 120,000 public chains were left out of co-occurrence clustering, as were a few repertoires with anomalous nucleotide sharing. TCRdb obtained this table from immuneACCESS and retained in-frame rearrangements with V and J assigned. These tables miss some clones; where compared with another copy, unresolved V genes account for less than half of the shortfall, and the remainder is unexplained. The DNA was the basis for D and trimming; V, J and clone size are from that table. In this sample the table shows roughly 190,000 clones, approximately 78% of which occur a single time. Under 0.9% of the sample belongs to the ten largest clones.

The cohort consisted of more than 650 healthy bone marrow donors. Cohort members were all nominally healthy when sampled, although unrecorded immune exposures were likely present. The donor was CMV seronegative and was included in the group of 352 seronegative cohort members. Each donor provided a peripheral blood sample, and peripheral blood mononuclear cells were used for TCR beta sequencing. The Qiagen DNeasy Blood Extraction Kit was used to extract genomic DNA from the blood cell samples. The V gene is TRBV4-2 and the J gene is TRBJ1-4, with TRBD1 matching 7 junction bases. The sequenced sample was PBMCs. This sequence originates from a woman younger than 35 in good health and CMV-seronegative. The nucleotides are TGTGCCAGCAGCCCAGCCGGGACAGCCGCAACTAATGAAAAACTGTTTTTT. This gives the protein CASSPAGTAATNEKLFF.